These 10 T cell receptor beta chains were sequenced from one sample in a study of persistence of HIV-infected CD4 T cells. The libraries were made with immunoSEQ version 4 in survey mode. TCRdb's copy holds only in-frame clones and misses some; the assay was immunoSEQ multiplex PCR. The data hold about 37,000 clones, with around 80% observed a single time. Their specific antigens are unknown. Stimulation used about 10 ug/mL lysate from CMV-infected fibroblasts. Memory cells lacking CD40L and CD69 with high CD45RO were sorted. The source was CD4+ T cells sorted from PBMCs after roughly 18-hour stimulation, collected from a patient who received antiretroviral therapy. Every receptor here comes from an adult man with HIV who was CMV-seropositive.

V gene TRBV5-1 combines with J gene TRBJ2-2, with 8 bases fitting TRBD1. This CDR3 has 15 residues. Germline CDR1 and CDR2: SGHRS and YFSETQ. The trim removed 2 bases at V and 6 bases at J, leaving 6 bases unmatched. CDR3 in amino acids: CASSLRTGQPGELFF. The CDR3 bases are TGCGCCAGCAGCTTACGGACAGGGCAGCCCGGGGAGCTGTTTTTT.

The rearrangement joins TRBV5-1 to TRBJ1-5; the D gene is possibly TRBD1 (5 bases). V lost 4 bases to trimming and J lost 1 base, with 12 bases between them. Germline V gives CDR1 SGHRS, CDR2 YFSETQ. The CDR3 consists of 15 residues. The CDR3 sequence is CASSKGTGSNQPQHF. The CDR3 coding sequence is TGCGCCAGCAGCAAGGGGACGGGAAGCAATCAGCCCCAGCATTTT. The variable domain in full, completed from reference TRBV5-1 and TRBJ1-5, reads KAGVTQTPRYLIKTRGQQVTLSCSPISGHRSVSWYQQTPGQGLQFLFEYFSETQRNKGNFPGRFSGRQFSNSRSEMNVSTLELGDSALYLCASSKGTGSNQPQHFGDGTRLSIL.

The gene calls are TRBV6-5 and TRBJ1-1; the D is unclear. Germline lookup yields CDR1 MNHEY and CDR2 SVGAGI. CDR3 size: 11 residues. V gave up 7 bases and J gave up 1 base, with 4 bases separating them. The CDR3 here is CASTSNTEAFF. The CDR3 DNA reads as TGTGCCAGCACTTCGAACACTGAAGCTTTCTTT.

This sequence joins TRBV28 and TRBJ1-4; D might be TRBD1 (5 bases). This CDR3 is built from 12 residues. Per germline, CDR1 MDHEN and CDR2 SYDVKM. Trimming took off 6 bases at V and 5 bases at J, with 7 bases between the two ends. The CDR3 region is CASRRGNEKLFF. The DNA for the CDR3 is TGTGCCAGCAGGCGGGGCAATGAAAAACTGTTTTTT.

The V call is TRBV6-1, the J call TRBJ1-1; D is uncertain. Trimming shortened V by 1 base and J by 1 base, and 10 bases separated the two germline ends. This CDR3 spans 15 amino acids. Germline-derived CDR1 and CDR2 are MNHNS and SASEGT. The CDR3 spells CASSEVGIPNTEAFF. In nucleotides, the CDR3 is TGTGCCAGCAGTGAAGTAGGGATTCCGAACACTGAAGCTTTCTTT.

V gene TRBV2 combines with J gene TRBJ2-3; 8 nucleotides agree with TRBD1. Germline V CDR1 and CDR2: SNHLY, FYNNEI. The V and J ends lost 8 bases and 2 bases, in that order; junction bases with no gene match: 9. This CDR3 is built from 15 residues. CDR3 sequence reads: CASGSGQGATDTQYF. The DNA of the CDR3 is TGTGCCAGCGGAAGTGGGCAGGGGGCCACAGATACGCAGTATTTT. Variable domain in full (rest from reference TRBV2 and TRBJ2-3): EPEVTQTPSHQVTQMGQEVILRCVPISNHLYFYWYRQILGQKVEFLVSFYNNEISEKSEIFDDQFSVERPDGSNFTLKIRSTKLEDSAMYFCASGSGQGATDTQYFGPGTRLTVL.

CDR3 DNA: TGTGCCAGCAGCCAAGGTGCCACAGATACGCAGTATTTT. The encoded protein is CASSQGATDTQYF. The V gene is TRBV14, the J gene TRBJ2-3; D not resolved. CDR3 length equals 13 residues. Germline-derived CDR1 and CDR2 are SGHDN and FVKESK. The V gene lost 1 base and the J gene lost 2 bases, with 4 bases spanning the gap.

This clone was counted a few times. CDR3 nucleotide sequence: TGTGCCAGCAGTTTAGTGGGCACTGAAGCTTTCTTT. Amino acids: CASSLVGTEAFF. The chain employs TRBV12-3 or TRBV12-4 and TRBJ1-1; the D is unclear. V lost 1 base and J lost 4, with 4 bases in between. This CDR3 comprises 12 residues.

The sample holds one count of this clone. The chain is built from TRBV9 and TRBJ1-1; 7 nucleotides line up with TRBD1. The CDR3 covers 15 residues. The trim removed 4 bases at V and 2 bases at J, leaving 8 bases unmatched. Germline-derived CDR1 and CDR2 are SGDLS and YYNGEE. CDR3 amino acids: CASSFTGTENTEAFF. CDR3 bases: TGTGCCAGCAGCTTTACCGGGACAGAAAACACTGAAGCTTTCTTT.

This clone occurred a few times. The chain joins TRBV5-1 to TRBJ1-3; D possibly corresponds to TRBD1 (5 bases). CDR1 is SGHRS, CDR2 YFSETQ, per germline. The CDR3 is 14 amino acids. Trimming took off 7 bases at V and 0 bases at J, with 11 bases between the two ends. CDR3 protein: CASGETASGNTIYF. The CDR3 DNA is TGCGCCAGCGGCGAGACAGCCTCTGGAAACACCATATATTTT.